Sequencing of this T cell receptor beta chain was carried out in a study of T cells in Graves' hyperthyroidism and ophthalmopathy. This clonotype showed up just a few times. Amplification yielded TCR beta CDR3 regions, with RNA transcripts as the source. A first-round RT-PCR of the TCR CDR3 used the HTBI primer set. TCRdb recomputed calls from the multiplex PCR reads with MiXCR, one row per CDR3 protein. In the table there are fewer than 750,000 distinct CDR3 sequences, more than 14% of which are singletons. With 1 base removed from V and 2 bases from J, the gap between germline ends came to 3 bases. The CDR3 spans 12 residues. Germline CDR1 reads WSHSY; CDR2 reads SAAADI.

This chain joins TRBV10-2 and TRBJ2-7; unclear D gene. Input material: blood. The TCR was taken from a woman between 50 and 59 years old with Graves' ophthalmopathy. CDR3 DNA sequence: TGCGCCAGCAGTGAGTTCACCTACGAGCAGTACTTC. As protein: CASSEFTYEQYF.